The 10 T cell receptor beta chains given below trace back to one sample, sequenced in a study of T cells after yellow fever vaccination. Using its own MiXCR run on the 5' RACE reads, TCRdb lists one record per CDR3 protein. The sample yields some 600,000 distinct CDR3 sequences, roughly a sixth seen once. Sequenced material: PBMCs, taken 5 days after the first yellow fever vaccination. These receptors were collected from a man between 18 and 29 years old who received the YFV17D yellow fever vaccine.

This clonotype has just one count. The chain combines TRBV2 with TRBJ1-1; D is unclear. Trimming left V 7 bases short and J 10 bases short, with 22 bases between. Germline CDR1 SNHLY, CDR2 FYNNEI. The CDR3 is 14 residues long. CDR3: CASIVGSPSAGAFF. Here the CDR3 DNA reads TGTGCCAGCATAGTCGGGAGTCCGTCGGCTGGAGCTTTCTTT.

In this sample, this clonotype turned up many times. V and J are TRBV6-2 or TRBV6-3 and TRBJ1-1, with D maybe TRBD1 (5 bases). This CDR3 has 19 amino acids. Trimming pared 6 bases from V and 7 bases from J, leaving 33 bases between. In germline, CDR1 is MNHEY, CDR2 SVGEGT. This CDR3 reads CASRRRPALRVGRDGEAFF. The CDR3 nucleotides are TGTGCCAGCAGACGGAGGCCAGCACTCAGGGTAGGACGGGACGGTGAAGCTTTCTTT.

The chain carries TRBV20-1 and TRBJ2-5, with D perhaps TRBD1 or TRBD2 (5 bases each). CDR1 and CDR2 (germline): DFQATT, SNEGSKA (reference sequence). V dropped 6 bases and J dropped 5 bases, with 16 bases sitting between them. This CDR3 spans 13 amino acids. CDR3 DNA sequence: TGCAGTGCCGGGACCCCTGCGCCGGAGACCCAGTACTTC. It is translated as CSAGTPAPETQYF.

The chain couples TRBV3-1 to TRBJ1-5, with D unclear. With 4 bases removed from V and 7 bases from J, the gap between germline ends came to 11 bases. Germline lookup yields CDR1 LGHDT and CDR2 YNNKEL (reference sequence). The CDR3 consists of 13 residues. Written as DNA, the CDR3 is TGTGCCAGCAGCCGGAGGGCAGGCCAGCCCCAGCATTTT. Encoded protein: CASSRRAGQPQHF.

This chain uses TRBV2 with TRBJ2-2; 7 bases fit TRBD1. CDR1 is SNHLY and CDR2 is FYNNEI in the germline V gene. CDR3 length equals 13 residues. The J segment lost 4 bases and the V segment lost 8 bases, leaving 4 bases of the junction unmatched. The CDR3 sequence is CASGGQSTGELFF. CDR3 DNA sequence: TGTGCCAGCGGGGGACAGAGCACCGGGGAGCTGTTTTTT.

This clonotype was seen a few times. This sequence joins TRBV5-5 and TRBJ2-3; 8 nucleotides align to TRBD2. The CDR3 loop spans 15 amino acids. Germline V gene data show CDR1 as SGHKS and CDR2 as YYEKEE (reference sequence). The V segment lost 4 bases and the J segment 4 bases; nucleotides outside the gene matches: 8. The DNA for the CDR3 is TGTGCCAGCAGCAATCCGGGACTAGTACCAGATACGCAGTATTTT. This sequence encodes CASSNPGLVPDTQYF.

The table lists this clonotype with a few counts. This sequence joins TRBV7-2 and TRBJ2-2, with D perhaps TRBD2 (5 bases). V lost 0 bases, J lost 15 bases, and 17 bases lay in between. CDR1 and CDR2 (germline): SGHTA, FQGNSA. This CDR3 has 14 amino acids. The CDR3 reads CASSLARSGMVVFF. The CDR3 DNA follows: TGTGCCAGCAGCTTAGCGAGGTCGGGAATGGTGGTGTTTTTT. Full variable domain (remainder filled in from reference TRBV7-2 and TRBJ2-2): GAGVSQSPSNKVTEKGKDVELRCDPISGHTALYWYRQSLGQGLEFLIYFQGNSAPDKSGLPSDRFSAERTGGSVSTLTIQRTQQEDSAVYLCASSLARSGMVVFFGEGSRLTVL.

The CDR3 DNA is TGTGCCAGCAGCCGAGGGACAACAACTAATGAAAAACTGTTTTTT. Translation gives CASSRGTTTNEKLFF. This sequence joins TRBV7-6 and TRBJ1-4, with D tentatively TRBD1 (6 bases). The CDR3 contains 15 residues. V was shortened by 5 bases and J by 0 bases, with 10 bases between the two germline ends. The V gene's germline CDR1 is SGHVS and CDR2 FNYEAQ. Full variable domain (remainder filled in from reference TRBV7-6 and TRBJ1-4): GAGVSQSPRYKVTKRGQDVALRCDPISGHVSLYWYRQALGQGPEFLTYFNYEAQQDKSGLPNDRFSAERPEGSISTLTIQRTEQRDSAMYRCASSRGTTTNEKLFFGSGTQLSVL.

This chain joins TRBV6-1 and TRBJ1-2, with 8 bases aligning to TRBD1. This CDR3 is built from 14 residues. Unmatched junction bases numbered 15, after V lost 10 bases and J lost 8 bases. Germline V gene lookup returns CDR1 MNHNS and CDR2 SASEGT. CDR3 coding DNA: TGTGCCACCACCCCGGGTCAGGGGGCGAGAGGCTACACCTTC. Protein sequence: CATTPGQGARGYTF.

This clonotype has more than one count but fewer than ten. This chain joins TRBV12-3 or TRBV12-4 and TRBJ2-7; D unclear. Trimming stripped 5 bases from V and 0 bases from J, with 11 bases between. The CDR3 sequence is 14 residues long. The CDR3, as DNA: TGTGCCAGCAGTGAACGACGGAGCTCCTACGAGCAGTACTTC. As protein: CASSERRSSYEQYF.